This paragraph reports one T cell receptor beta chain. The antigen remains unidentified. This sample stems from a study of monozygotic twins with inflammatory bowel disease. The CDR3 length is 17 residues. Germline V gene lookup returns CDR1 SGHTA and CDR2 FQGNSA. The template switching step added UMIs that contained a 6-nucleotide sample barcode. TCRdb re-called the 5' RACE reads; one entry per CDR3 protein, DNA not given. This repertoire comprises some 450,000 distinct CDR3 sequences; its ten largest clones make up around 2.4%. General study points: Evidence failed to back one strong IBD-linked signal or clonotype. Patients received differing immunosuppressive treatments, which may have added variability to their repertoires.

The gene calls are TRBV7-2 and TRBJ2-2; TCRdb designates TRBD1, a call that cannot be tested without DNA. The TCR originated in a human donor with ulcerative colitis or Crohn's disease, or a healthy co-twin of an affected twin (not recorded which). The sequenced material came from blood. The chain's CDR3 is CASSLDRQGARTGELFF.